These T cell receptor beta chains were read from a single sample in a study of T cell changes during pregnancy in multiple sclerosis. Sequencing was performed with immunoSEQ multiplex PCR; in TCRdb, only in-frame clones are kept and a portion is missing. Counted here are around 40,000 clones, 90% occurring once; the ten biggest clones make up approximately 0.37%. The material sequenced was CD4+ T cells from peripheral blood mononuclear cells, taken in the second trimester of pregnancy. The receptors come from a female donor with multiple sclerosis, enrolled in a pregnancy study. Each CDR3 is given with its conserved first and last residue. A D gene is named only where the DNA matches it firmly. The listing skips clone size in some rows; elsewhere it reads once, few, many or a size class.

v_call	clone_size	j_call	d_call	cdr3_nt	cdr3_aa
TRBV5-1	.	TRBJ2-5	TRBD1	TGCGCCAGCAGCGGACAGGGCGTGTTGGAGACCCAGTACTTC	CASSGQGVLETQYF
TRBV9	.	TRBJ2-7	TRBD2	TGTGCCAGCAGCCGGACTAGCGGGAGTGTCTACGAGCAGTACTTC	CASSRTSGSVYEQYF
TRBV19	.	TRBJ2-3	TRBD1	TGTGCCAGTGCCGGGACAGGAGCAGATACGCAGTATTTT	CASAGTGADTQYF
TRBV2	.	TRBJ1-2	.	TGTGCCAGCAGCCCCGGGGGGATGTTCGGCTACACCTTC	CASSPGGMFGYTF
TRBV7-6	.	TRBJ1-6	.	TGTGCCAGCAGCTTAGAAGCGGCAGGCAGACCTAATTCACCCCTCCACTTT	CASSLEAAGRPNSPLHF
TRBV18	.	TRBJ1-2	.	TGTGCCAGCTCAGGGGGGACTAACTATGGCTACACCTTC	CASSGGTNYGYTF
TRBV19	.	TRBJ2-3	TRBD1	TGTGCCAGTAGGCCAGGGGGCGCTCGCACAGATACGCAGTATTTT	CASRPGGARTDTQYF
TRBV19	.	TRBJ2-5	.	TGTGCCAGTAGTATCGGACAGCAAGAGACCCAGTACTTC	CASSIGQQETQYF
TRBV6-5	once	TRBJ1-5	.	TGTGCCAGCAGAAGCAGGGTTAGGGGCAATCAGCCCCAGCATTTT	CASRSRVRGNQPQHF
TRBV7-2	.	TRBJ2-1	TRBD1	TGTGCCAGCAGCTTCTATGCCGGGACAGGGGCAAATGAGCAGTTCTTC	CASSFYAGTGANEQFF
TRBV5-4	few	TRBJ2-3	TRBD1	TGTGCCAGCAGCTTGTGGACAGGGGGCACAGATACGCAGTATTTT	CASSLWTGGTDTQYF
TRBV7-9	.	TRBJ1-2	.	TGTGCCAGCAGCCCAACAGGGTTCAACTATGGCTACACCTTC	CASSPTGFNYGYTF
TRBV29-1	few	TRBJ1-1	.	TGCAGCGTTCGGTGGTGGACTTTGGAAGCTTTCTTT	CSVRWWTLEAFF
TRBV6-1	once	TRBJ1-4	TRBD1	TGTGCCAGCAGTGGAACCGGGACAGGGGTGAAGGAAAAACTGTTTTTT	CASSGTGTGVKEKLFF
TRBV5-6	few	TRBJ2-5	TRBD2	TGTGCCAGCAGCGGGGAGTTAGGACTAGCGGGGAAAGAGACCCAGTACTTC	CASSGELGLAGKETQYF
TRBV5-1	.	TRBJ2-5	.	TGCGCCAGCAGCTCTAACCAAGAGACCCAGTACTTC	CASSSNQETQYF
TRBV12-5	.	TRBJ1-5	TRBD1	TGTGCTAGTGCCGTTGACAGGGGCAATCAGCCCCAGCATTTT	CASAVDRGNQPQHF
TRBV6-1	.	TRBJ1-2	.	TGTGCCAGCAGTGAAGGGGGGCGGCAGGCCCATGGCTACACCTTC	CASSEGGRQAHGYTF
TRBV6-5	.	TRBJ2-7	.	TGTGCCAGCAGTTACGGTGGCAGGACCTACGAGCAGTACTTC	CASSYGGRTYEQYF
TRBV10-3	.	TRBJ2-7	.	TGTGCCATCAGTAAAGATCGGGACACGACCTACGAGCAGTACTTC	CAISKDRDTTYEQYF
TRBV7-2	.	TRBJ2-7	TRBD2	TGTGCCAGCAGCTTCGCGGGGGGGAGTTACGAGCAGTACTTC	CASSFAGGSYEQYF
TRBV4-2	.	TRBJ2-5	TRBD2	TGTGCCAGCAGCCAAGCTTTTGGGAGCGGGGGAGAGGGAGAGACCCAGTACTTC	CASSQAFGSGGEGETQYF
TRBV7-9	.	TRBJ1-2	.	TGTGCCAGCAGTCCAAATAGTAACTATGGCTACACCTTC	CASSPNSNYGYTF
TRBV29-1	once	TRBJ2-3	.	TGCAGCGCACGGGGGTCCAGCACAGATACGCAGTATTTT	CSARGSSTDTQYF
TRBV7-7	few	TRBJ2-5	TRBD1	TGTGCCAGCAGCGCGGGACAGGATCAAGAGACCCAGTACTTC	CASSAGQDQETQYF
TRBV5-6	.	TRBJ2-5	TRBD1	TGTGCCAGCAGCTTGGGCAGGGGGATGGAGACCCAGTACTTC	CASSLGRGMETQYF
TRBV18	.	TRBJ1-1	.	TGTGCCAGCTCACCGCGGGAATTCGGAGGAGCTTTCTTT	CASSPREFGGAFF
TRBV29-1	.	TRBJ1-6	.	TGCAGCGTTGGGGCAGGGGAGGGCTCACCCCTCCACTTT	CSVGAGEGSPLHF
TRBV7-6	.	TRBJ2-7	.	TGTGCCAGCAGCCAGGCAGGCTACGAGCAGTACTTC	CASSQAGYEQYF
TRBV7-9	.	TRBJ2-5	.	TGTGCCAGCAGCCGTCCAGAAGGGAGTAGGGAGACCCAGTACTTC	CASSRPEGSRETQYF
TRBV18	.	TRBJ1-3	.	TGTGCCAGCTCACCGGGCACCTACTCTGGAAACACCATATATTTT	CASSPGTYSGNTIYF
TRBV5-1	.	TRBJ2-5	TRBD1	TGCGCCAGCAGCAACCCCGGGACAGGGTCCGGGACCCAGTACTTC	CASSNPGTGSGTQYF
TRBV10-3	.	TRBJ1-2	.	TGTGCCATCAGTGTAGGTACAGCTACTAACTATGGCTACACCTTC	CAISVGTATNYGYTF
TRBV6-5	.	TRBJ1-1	.	TGTGCCAGCAGTTACGTCGGGGTAGAGACTGAAGCTTTCTTT	CASSYVGVETEAFF
TRBV9	.	TRBJ2-3	TRBD2	TGTGCCAGCAGCGTAGAAGGCGGGAGCCGAGGCACAGATACGCAGTATTTT	CASSVEGGSRGTDTQYF
TRBV7-2	.	TRBJ2-7	.	TGTGCCAGCAGCTTAGCGTACAGTGCCTACGAGCAGTACTTC	CASSLAYSAYEQYF
TRBV11-2	.	TRBJ2-2	.	TGTGCCAGCAGCTTAGAGGTACCCAGGGCCGTTCGGACCGGGGAGCTGTTTTTT	CASSLEVPRAVRTGELFF
TRBV7-8	.	TRBJ1-1	.	TGTGCCAGCAGCTTAGATCTAAACACTGAAGCTTTCTTT	CASSLDLNTEAFF
TRBV30	once	TRBJ1-6	.	TGTGCCTGGACTGAAATATGGACAGAGAAGAATTCACCCCTCCACTTT	CAWTEIWTEKNSPLHF
TRBV29-1	.	TRBJ1-1	.	TGCAGCGGTAAACCGAGAGTAAACACTGAAGCTTTCTTT	CSGKPRVNTEAFF
TRBV5-1	.	TRBJ2-5	TRBD1	TGCGCCAGCAGCTCGGGACAGGGTAAAGAGACCCAGTACTTC	CASSSGQGKETQYF
TRBV27	.	TRBJ1-6	.	TGTGCCAGCAGTTTCCGCCACTTGAGCTCCTATAATTCACCCCTCCACTTT	CASSFRHLSSYNSPLHF
TRBV19	.	TRBJ1-2	.	TGTGCCAGTAGTATGCGGGAAGGGGTCTATGGCTACACCTTC	CASSMREGVYGYTF
TRBV29-1	.	TRBJ2-2	.	TGCAGCCTGGAGGAGGGACAGTACAACACCGGGGAGCTGTTTTTT	CSLEEGQYNTGELFF
TRBV30	once	TRBJ2-7	TRBD1	TGTGCCTGGAGTGCGCGGACAGGGTCCGAGCAGTACTTC	CAWSARTGSEQYF
TRBV9	.	TRBJ2-1	TRBD2	TGTGCCAGCAGCGTAGCTAGCGGAACCTACAATGAGCAGTTCTTC	CASSVASGTYNEQFF
TRBV30	.	TRBJ2-7	.	TGTGCCTGGGGGGGCTCCTTCTACGAGCAGTACTTC	CAWGGSFYEQYF
TRBV6-5	.	TRBJ1-1	TRBD1	TGTGCCAGCAGTTCCCCACAGGGGAGCACTGAAGCTTTCTTT	CASSSPQGSTEAFF
TRBV5-1	once	TRBJ1-1	.	TGCGCCAGCAGCACAAACCCCGGGGTCACTGAAGCTTTCTTT	CASSTNPGVTEAFF
TRBV5-1	.	TRBJ2-3	TRBD1	TGCGCCAGCAACCAACCGGGACAGGGCACAGATACGCAGTATTTT	CASNQPGQGTDTQYF
TRBV6-1	.	TRBJ2-5	.	TGTGCCAGCAGTCCAACTCCGAACAGGGAAGAGACCCAGTACTTC	CASSPTPNREETQYF
TRBV7-2	.	TRBJ1-1	TRBD1	TGTGCCAGCAGAGGACAGGGGAACACTGAAGCTTTCTTT	CASRGQGNTEAFF
TRBV13	.	TRBJ1-1	.	TGTGCCAGCAGCTTGAGGCGCACTGAAGCTTTCTTT	CASSLRRTEAFF